The 20 T cell receptor beta chains presented below share a single source sample, sequenced in a study of cytomegalovirus exposure and HLA in healthy donors. PCR amplification relied on 60 Vbeta primers (plus 13 Jbeta primers). Assay used: immunoSEQ multiplex PCR; TCRdb lists only in-frame clones, some missing. The data show more than 110,000 clones, with 77% seen just once and 3.5% to 5% held by the top ten. Sequencing was carried out using PBMCs. These receptors were obtained from a male donor in good health and CMV-seronegative.

The chain employs TRBV7-6 and TRBJ2-7; 10 bases fit TRBD1. The V gene end was trimmed by 5 bases and the J gene end by 2 bases; junction bases not matched to a gene: 3. CDR1 and CDR2 from the germline V gene are SGHVS and FNYEAQ. The CDR3 spans 14 residues. The DNA of the CDR3 is TGTGCCAGCAGCAAAGGGACAGGGGCCTACGAGCAGTACTTC. Translating it yields CASSKGTGAYEQYF.

CDR3 sequence: CASSSSGGQGNEKLFF. CDR3 DNA: TGTGCCAGCAGCTCAAGTGGAGGACAGGGGAATGAAAAACTGTTTTTT. The chain combines TRBV7-8 with TRBJ1-4; 9 bases are a match to TRBD1. This CDR3 is built from 16 residues. V dropped 4 bases and J dropped 5; count of bases not matched to a gene: 8. Per the germline V gene, CDR1 is SGHVS and CDR2 is FQNEAQ.

J is TRBJ2-7 and V is TRBV5-4; D unclear. Germline values: CDR1 SGHNT, CDR2 YYREEE (reference sequence). The CDR3 extends over 12 amino acids. V lost 4 bases and J lost 5, with 10 bases in between. CDR3 nucleotide sequence: TGTGCCAGCAGCATGGCCAGGCACGAGCAGTACTTC. Translating it yields CASSMARHEQYF.

The chain links TRBV6-5 to TRBJ2-3, with a possible D match to TRBD2 (5 bases). V lost 5 bases and J 1 base, leaving 10 bases between the germline ends. Germline V gene lookup returns CDR1 MNHEY and CDR2 SVGAGI. The CDR3 loop spans 14 amino acids. The CDR3 loop reads CASSRSRGTDTQYF. The CDR3 DNA reads as TGTGCCAGCAGTCGGTCGCGGGGCACAGATACGCAGTATTTT.

The gene calls are TRBV19 and TRBJ2-5; 8 bases are a match to TRBD2. V lost 5 bases to trimming and J lost 3 bases; unmatched junction nucleotides: 5. CDR3 length equals 14 residues. Germline CDR1 LNHDA, CDR2 SQIVND (reference sequence). The CDR3 DNA follows: TGTGCCAGTAGTCAGGGACTAGTAGAAGAGACCCAGTACTTC. This encodes CASSQGLVEETQYF.

The J gene is TRBJ1-1, the V gene TRBV7-9; 8 bases line up with TRBD1. Germline V lookup: CDR1 SEHNR, CDR2 FQNEAQ (reference sequence). Trimming removed 0 bases from V and 6 bases from J; junction bases left unmatched: 3. The CDR3 length is 14 residues. DNA of the CDR3: TGTGCCAGCAGCTTAGCGGGACAGGCTTCTGAAGCTTTCTTT. This codes for CASSLAGQASEAFF.

The table lists this clone with a count of one. The CDR3 sequence: CASSLRQGLNSPLHF. The CDR3 DNA follows: TGTGCCAGTAGTCTAAGACAGGGTCTAAATTCACCCCTCCACTTT. The rearrangement joins TRBV19 to TRBJ1-6, with 7 bases aligning to TRBD1. This CDR3 has 15 amino acids. Germline-derived CDR1 and CDR2 are LNHDA and SQIVND (reference sequence). Trimming cost V 5 bases and J 7 bases; bases outside gene matches: 8.

V gene TRBV10-3 combines with J gene TRBJ1-1, with D perhaps matching TRBD1 (6 bases). The V gene lost 9 bases and the J gene lost 5 bases, with 19 bases spanning the gap. The V gene's germline CDR1 is ENHRY and CDR2 SYGVKD. The CDR3 spans 14 residues. Here the CDR3 reads CAISFGGQGTEAFF. CDR3 DNA: TGTGCCATTTCGTTCGGGGGGCAGGGGACTGAAGCTTTCTTT.

The chain carries TRBV5-1 and TRBJ2-7, with 7 nucleotides matching TRBD1. Losses at the gene ends were 0 bases for V and 2 bases for J; bases not matched to a gene: 2. The CDR3 has 14 residues. In germline, CDR1 is SGHRS, CDR2 YFSETQ. The CDR3 nucleotides are TGCGCCAGCAGCTTGGGGGACAGCCCCTACGAGCAGTACTTC. Translating it yields CASSLGDSPYEQYF.

The genes are TRBV14 and TRBJ2-7, with 7 bases lining up with TRBD2. With V trimmed by 6 bases and J by 6 bases, 17 bases remained unmatched. The CDR3 contains 16 residues. CDR1 and CDR2 (germline): SGHDN, FVKESK. This CDR3 is CASSPTLFGRRSEQYF. In DNA form, the CDR3 reads TGTGCCAGCAGTCCAACCCTATTCGGGAGGCGTTCCGAGCAGTACTTC. The full variable domain, in which reference TRBV14 and TRBJ2-7 provide the parts outside the CDR3, is EAGVTQFPSHSVIEKGQTVTLRCDPISGHDNLYWYRRVMGKEIKFLLHFVKESKQDESGMPNNRFLAERTGGTYSTLKVQPAELEDSGVYFCASSPTLFGRRSEQYFGPGTRLTVT.

The rearrangement links TRBV5-4 to TRBJ1-4; TRBD1 matches 12 bases. The V gene end was trimmed by 4 bases and the J gene end by 10 bases; junction bases not matched to a gene: 5. CDR3 length equals 14 residues. Germline V gene lookup returns CDR1 SGHNT and CDR2 YYREEE (reference sequence). This chain's CDR3 is CASSNGDRGPKLFF. The CDR3 nucleotides read TGTGCCAGCAGCAACGGGGACAGGGGGCCAAAACTGTTTTTT. The entire variable domain, with the rest obtained from reference TRBV5-4 and TRBJ1-4, is as follows: ETGVTQSPTHLIKTRGQQVTLRCSSQSGHNTVSWYQQALGQGPQFIFQYYREEENGRGNFPPRFSGLQFPNYSSELNVNALELDDSALYLCASSNGDRGPKLFFGSGTQLSVL.

The chain joins TRBV11-2 to TRBJ2-1; TRBD2 agrees at 10 bases. The V segment lost 0 bases and the J segment 2 bases; nucleotides outside the gene matches: 4. CDR3 length: 17 amino acids. Per the germline V gene, CDR1 is SGHAT and CDR2 is FQNNGV. CDR3: CASSLEASGSPYNEQFF. The CDR3 coding sequence is TGTGCCAGCAGCTTAGAGGCTAGCGGGAGTCCCTACAATGAGCAGTTCTTC.

Concerning this clone itself: An end of the junction differs from the germline gene, which may be a read error. This chain links TRBV7-7 with TRBJ2-1, with D possibly TRBD2 on 6 matching bases. Germline V gives CDR1 SSHAT, CDR2 FNYEAQ (reference sequence). This CDR3 is built from 14 residues. CDR3 loop: CASSSAGRDNEQFF. The CDR3 bases are TGTGCTAGCAGCTCCGCGGGGCGGGACAATGAGCAGTTCTTC.

V is TRBV19 and J is TRBJ2-7, with TRBD1 matching over 7 bases. In germline, CDR1 is LNHDA, CDR2 SQIVND (reference sequence). The CDR3 runs to 16 residues. The junction had 6 bases not matched to a gene; V was cut back by 1 base and J by 0 bases. The CDR3: CASSIVRQGSSYEQYF. Here the CDR3 DNA reads TGTGCCAGTAGTATAGTTCGACAGGGAAGCTCCTACGAGCAGTACTTC.

In its sample, this clone was seen a few times. The chain joins TRBV9 to TRBJ2-5, with 11 bases identical to TRBD2. The J call may be incorrect, as the DNA end agrees better with TRBJ2-7. Germline V gene sequence: CDR1 SGDLS, CDR2 YYNGEE. The CDR3 extends over 20 amino acids. The CDR3 DNA follows: TGTGCCAGCAGCGTAGGACCGGTACTGATAGCGGGGGGGATACCCTACGAGCAGTACTTC. Translated, it gives CASSVGPVLIAGGIPYEQYF.

The chain combines TRBV18 with TRBJ1-3; maybe TRBD1 (6 bases). Germline V lookup: CDR1 KGHSH, CDR2 LQKENI. V lost 1 base to trimming and J lost 2 bases, with 9 bases between them. This CDR3 comprises 15 residues. The DNA for the CDR3 is TGTGCCAGCTCACCACAGGGGGTAACTGGAAACACCATATATTTT. This encodes CASSPQGVTGNTIYF. Full variable domain (remainder filled in from reference TRBV18 and TRBJ1-3): NAGVMQNPRHLVRRRGQEARLRCSPMKGHSHVYWYRQLPEEGLKFMVYLQKENIIDESGMPKERFSAEFPKEGPSILRIQQVVRGDSAAYFCASSPQGVTGNTIYFGEGSWLTVV.

This chain joins TRBV7-9 and TRBJ2-2; D ambiguous. Trimming pared 5 bases from V and 4 bases from J, leaving 14 bases between. The CDR3 runs to 15 residues. Per the germline V gene, CDR1 is SEHNR and CDR2 is FQNEAQ (reference sequence). The DNA for the CDR3 is TGTGCCAGCAGCACGAACCCGTTGAGCACCGGGGAGCTGTTTTTT. Encoded protein: CASSTNPLSTGELFF.

The chain employs TRBV7-9 and TRBJ2-1; maybe TRBD1 (6 bases). Between the trimmed V and J ends, which lost 4 bases and 4 bases, there was a span of 14 bases. Germline V gene sequence: CDR1 SEHNR, CDR2 FQNEAQ (reference sequence). This CDR3 region has 15 residues. CDR3 protein: CASSSYRVRYNEQFF. Here the CDR3 DNA reads TGTGCCAGCAGCTCGTACAGGGTTAGGTACAATGAGCAGTTCTTC.

The chain carries TRBV2 and TRBJ2-1, with TRBD2 matching over 9 bases. The CDR3 is made up of 14 amino acids. Germline trimming cut 5 bases from V and 7 bases from J; bases unmatched to any gene: 6. Per germline, CDR1 SNHLY and CDR2 FYNNEI. CDR3: CASSRSGSQNEQFF. CDR3 bases: TGTGCCAGCAGTCGTAGCGGGAGTCAGAATGAGCAGTTCTTC.

The V call is TRBV27, the J call TRBJ1-6, with TRBD1 as a possible D gene (6 bases). Germline V gene data show CDR1 as MNHEY and CDR2 as SMNVEV (reference sequence). The V gene lost 4 bases and the J gene lost 0 bases, with 19 bases spanning the gap. This CDR3 is built from 19 residues. The DNA for the CDR3 is TGTGCCAGCAGTTCATCCCCCCTAGGGGGGGGCTCCTATAATTCACCCCTCCACTTT. It translates to CASSSSPLGGGSYNSPLHF.